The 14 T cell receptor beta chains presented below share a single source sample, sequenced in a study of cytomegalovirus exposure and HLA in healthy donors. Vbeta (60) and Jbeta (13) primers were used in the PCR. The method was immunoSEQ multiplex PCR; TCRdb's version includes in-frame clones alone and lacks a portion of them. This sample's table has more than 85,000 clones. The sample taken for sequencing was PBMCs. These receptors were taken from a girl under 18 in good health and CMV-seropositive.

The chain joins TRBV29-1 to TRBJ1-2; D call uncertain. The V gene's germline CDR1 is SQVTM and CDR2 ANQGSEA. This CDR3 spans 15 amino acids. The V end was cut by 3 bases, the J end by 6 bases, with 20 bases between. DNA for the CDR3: TGCAGCGTTGAGTCAGGTAGTAGGCCCCAGGATGGCTACACCTTC. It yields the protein CSVESGSRPQDGYTF.

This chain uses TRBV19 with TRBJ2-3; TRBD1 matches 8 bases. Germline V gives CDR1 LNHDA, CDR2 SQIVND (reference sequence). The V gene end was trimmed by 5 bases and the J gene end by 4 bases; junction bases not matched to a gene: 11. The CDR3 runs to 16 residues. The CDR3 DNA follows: TGTGCCAGTAGTCAGACCACGGACAGGGCGGCAGATACGCAGTATTTT. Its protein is CASSQTTDRAADTQYF.

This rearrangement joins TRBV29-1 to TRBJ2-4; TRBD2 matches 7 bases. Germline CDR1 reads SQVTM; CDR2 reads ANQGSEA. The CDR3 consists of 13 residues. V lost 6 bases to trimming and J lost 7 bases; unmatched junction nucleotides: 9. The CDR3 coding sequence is TGCAGCGTGTCCGGGGGGAATGGTAACATTCAGTACTTC. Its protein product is CSVSGGNGNIQYF.

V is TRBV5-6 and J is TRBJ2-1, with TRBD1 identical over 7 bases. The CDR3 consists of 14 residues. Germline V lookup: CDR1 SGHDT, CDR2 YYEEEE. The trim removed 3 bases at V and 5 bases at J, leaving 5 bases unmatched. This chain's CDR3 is CASSSGQSDNEQFF. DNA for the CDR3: TGTGCCAGCAGCTCGGGACAGTCCGACAATGAGCAGTTCTTC.

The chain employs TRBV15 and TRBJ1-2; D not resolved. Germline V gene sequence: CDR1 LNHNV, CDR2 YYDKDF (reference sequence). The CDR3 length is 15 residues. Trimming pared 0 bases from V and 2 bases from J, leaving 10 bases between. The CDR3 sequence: CATSRDREKNYGYTF. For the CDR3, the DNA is TGTGCCACCAGCAGAGATAGAGAGAAGAACTATGGCTACACCTTC.

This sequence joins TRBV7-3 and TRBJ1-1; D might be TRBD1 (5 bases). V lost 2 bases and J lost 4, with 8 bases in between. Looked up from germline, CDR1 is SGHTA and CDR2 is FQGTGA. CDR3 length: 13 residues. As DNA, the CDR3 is TGTGCCAGCAGCTTAGCTAGGGGCACTGAAGCTTTCTTT. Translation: CASSLARGTEAFF.

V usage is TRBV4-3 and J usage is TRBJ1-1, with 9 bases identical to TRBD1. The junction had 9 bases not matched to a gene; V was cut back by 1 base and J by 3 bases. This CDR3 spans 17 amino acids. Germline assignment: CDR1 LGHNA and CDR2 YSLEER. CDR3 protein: CASSQGVKDRGDTEAFF. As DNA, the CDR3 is TGCGCCAGCAGCCAAGGTGTGAAGGACAGGGGAGACACTGAAGCTTTCTTT.

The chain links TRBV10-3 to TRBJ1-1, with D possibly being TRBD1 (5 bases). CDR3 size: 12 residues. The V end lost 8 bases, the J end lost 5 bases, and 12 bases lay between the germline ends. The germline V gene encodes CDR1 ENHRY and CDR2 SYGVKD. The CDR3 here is CAIGEGWTEAFF. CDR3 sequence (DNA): TGTGCCATCGGGGAGGGGTGGACTGAAGCTTTCTTT.

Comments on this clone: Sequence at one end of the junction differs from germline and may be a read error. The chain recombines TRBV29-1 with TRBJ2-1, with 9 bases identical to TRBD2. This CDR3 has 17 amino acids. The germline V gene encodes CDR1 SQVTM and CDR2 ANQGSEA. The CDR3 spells CSVSPYLTSGPDNGQFF. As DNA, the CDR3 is TGCAGCGTGAGCCCCTATTTAACTAGCGGGCCAGACAATGGGCAGTTCTTC.

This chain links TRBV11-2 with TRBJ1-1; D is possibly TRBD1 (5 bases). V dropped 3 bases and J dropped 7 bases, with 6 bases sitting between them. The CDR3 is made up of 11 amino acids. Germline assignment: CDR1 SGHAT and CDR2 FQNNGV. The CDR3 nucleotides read TGTGCCAGCAGCTTCGACAGTGAAGCTTTCTTT. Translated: CASSFDSEAFF.

This CDR3 reads CASSYTTESSYEQYV. In nucleotides, the CDR3 is TGTGCCAGCAGTTACACGACAGAGAGCTCCTACGAGCAGTACGTC. This chain joins TRBV6-6 and TRBJ2-7; D possibly corresponds to TRBD1 (5 bases). Looked up from germline, CDR1 is MNHNY and CDR2 is SVGAGI (reference sequence). V gave up 2 bases and J gave up 0 bases, with 11 bases separating them. This CDR3 spans 15 amino acids.

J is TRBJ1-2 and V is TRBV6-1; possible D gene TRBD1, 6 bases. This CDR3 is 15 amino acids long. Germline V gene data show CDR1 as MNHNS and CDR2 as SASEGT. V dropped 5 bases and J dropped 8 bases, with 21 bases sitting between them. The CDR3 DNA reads TGTGCCAGCAGTTCAAACCCTGGGGGGGCTGCCGGCTACACCTTC. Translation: CASSSNPGGAAGYTF.

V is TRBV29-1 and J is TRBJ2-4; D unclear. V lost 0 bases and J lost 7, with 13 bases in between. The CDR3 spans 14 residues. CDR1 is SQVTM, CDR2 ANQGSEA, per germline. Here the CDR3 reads CSVEDGLPSNIQYF. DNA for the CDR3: TGCAGCGTTGAAGATGGGCTACCAAGCAACATTCAGTACTTC.

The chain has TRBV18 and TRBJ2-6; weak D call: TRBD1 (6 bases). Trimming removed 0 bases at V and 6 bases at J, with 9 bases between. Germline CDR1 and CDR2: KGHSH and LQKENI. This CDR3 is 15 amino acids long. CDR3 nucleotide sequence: TGTGCCAGCTCACCACCGGGGGCTCAGGCCAACGTCCTGACTTTC. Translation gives CASSPPGAQANVLTF.